These 11 T cell receptor beta chains were all obtained from the same sample, sequenced in a study of metastatic and nonmetastatic thyroid tumors. Through MiXCR, TCRdb re-clonotyped the PCR reads. The sample records about 20,000 clones, roughly 22% being singletons. Prior to thyroid surgery, none of the patients had received any treatment. Sequencing was carried out using tumor tissue. The source is a female donor with papillary thyroid cancer or a benign thyroid nodule (not recorded which). Some clones in this sample may be carry-over from other donors' samples.

This clone was counted many times. This CDR3 is also generated by other DNA sequences in the sample. J is TRBJ1-4 and V is TRBV18; D remains unclear. Trimming shortened V by 3 bases and J by 13 bases, and 15 bases separated the two germline ends. Germline-derived CDR1 and CDR2 are KGHSH and LQKENI. The CDR3 has 13 residues. This CDR3 is CASSPLEFRGLFF. CDR3 DNA: TGTGCCAGCTCACCTCTCGAATTCCGGGGACTGTTTTTT.

This clone was counted a few times. The V and J genes are TRBV6-5 and TRBJ2-1; 11 positions match TRBD2. There are 17 residues in the CDR3. V lost 1 base and J lost 3; bases outside the gene matches: 5. Germline V gene lookup returns CDR1 MNHEY and CDR2 SVGAGI. This CDR3 reads CASSYLGLAVLYNEQFF. CDR3 bases: TGTGCCAGCAGTTACTTGGGACTAGCGGTGCTCTACAATGAGCAGTTCTTC.

The rearrangement joins TRBV6-2 or TRBV6-3 to TRBJ2-2; D is unresolved. Per germline, CDR1 MNHEY and CDR2 SVGEGT. V gave up 6 bases and J gave up 10 bases, with 18 bases separating them. This CDR3 contains 14 residues. CDR3 DNA sequence: TGTGCCAGCAGATGGTCCGCCCTTGGCGTGGAGCTGTTTTTT. Protein: CASRWSALGVELFF.

At least ten counts were recorded for this clone. V usage is TRBV30 and J usage is TRBJ2-4; TRBD1 matches at 7 bases. Per the germline V gene, CDR1 is GTSNPN and CDR2 is SVGIG (reference sequence). CDR3 size: 18 residues. Losses at the gene ends were 0 bases for V and 0 bases for J; bases not matched to a gene: 11. DNA for the CDR3: TGTGCCTGGAGTGTATCTTTGAGGGGACAGATAGCCAAAAACATTCAGTACTTC. Translated: CAWSVSLRGQIAKNIQYF.

The chain recombines TRBV12-3 or TRBV12-4 with TRBJ2-7; 14 bases are shared with TRBD2. CDR3 length: 15 amino acids. J was trimmed by 5 bases and V by 1 base; bases with no gene match: 1. The CDR3 DNA sequence: TGTGCCAGCAGTTTAGGGACTAGCGGGAGGAACGAGCAGTACTTC. Its translation: CASSLGTSGRNEQYF.

This clone was recorded at least ten times. J is TRBJ2-1 and V is TRBV27, with a weak D call TRBD1 (5 bases). V was shortened by 4 bases and J by 9 bases, with 16 bases between the two germline ends. Germline-derived CDR1 and CDR2 are MNHEY and SMNVEV (reference sequence). The CDR3 has 14 residues. The CDR3: CASSWGQGVGEQFF. CDR3 nucleotide sequence: TGTGCCAGCAGTTGGGGCCAAGGGGTGGGTGAGCAGTTCTTC.

Comments on this clone: At one end, the junction sequence differs from germline, possibly due to a read error. The genes are TRBV6-1 and TRBJ2-2; no clear D. CDR3 length: 12 residues. CDR1 is MNHNS, CDR2 SASEGT, per germline. In DNA, the CDR3 is TGTGCCATCAGTGCGTCCACCGGGGAGCTGTTTTTT. Its translation is CAISASTGELFF.

This clone was seen repeatedly, ten times or more. The chain uses TRBV20-1 and TRBJ2-7, with unresolved D. Germline V gene sequence: CDR1 DFQATT, CDR2 SNEGSKA (reference sequence). This CDR3 is 14 amino acids long. V was trimmed by 0 bases and J by 5 bases, leaving 14 bases between them. The CDR3 coding sequence is TGCAGTGCTAGAGAGGGCCGCCTGGCTGACGAGCAGTACTTC. It codes for CSAREGRLADEQYF.

This clone rates as medium-sized (0.01 to 0.1%). V usage is TRBV30 and J usage is TRBJ2-7, with D perhaps assigned TRBD1 or TRBD2 (5 bases each). V gave up 6 bases and J gave up 7 bases, with 16 bases separating them. The CDR3 consists of 12 residues. CDR1 GTSNPN and CDR2 SVGIG come from the germline V gene (reference sequence). The CDR3 here is CACRARGEEQYF. The DNA of the CDR3 is TGTGCCTGTCGGGCCAGAGGGGAAGAGCAGTACTTC. The full variable domain, with the rest looked up from reference TRBV30 and TRBJ2-7, is SQTIHQWPATLVQPVGSPLSLECTVEGTSNPNLYWYRQAAGRGLQLLFYSVGIGQISSEVPQNLSASRPQDRQFILSSKKLLLSDSGFYLCACRARGEEQYFGPGTRLTVT.

This clone was picked up many times. This chain links TRBV28 with TRBJ1-4; unclear D gene. Deletions cut 3 bases from V and 7 bases from J, with 6 bases between. Germline loops: CDR1 MDHEN, CDR2 SYDVKM. The CDR3 length is 12 residues. The CDR3 DNA is TGTGCCAGCAGTTTGAGGGCTGAAAAACTGTTTTTT. Its translation is CASSLRAEKLFF.

This clone was seen ten or more times. The chain couples TRBV15 to TRBJ2-7; tentative D call: TRBD2 (5 bases). Germline values: CDR1 LNHNV, CDR2 YYDKDF (reference sequence). This CDR3 contains 16 residues. V dropped 0 bases and J dropped 1 base, with 13 bases sitting between them. CDR3 sequence: CATSRESGKSSYEQYF. As DNA, the CDR3 is TGTGCCACCAGCAGAGAATCGGGAAAATCGTCCTACGAGCAGTACTTC.